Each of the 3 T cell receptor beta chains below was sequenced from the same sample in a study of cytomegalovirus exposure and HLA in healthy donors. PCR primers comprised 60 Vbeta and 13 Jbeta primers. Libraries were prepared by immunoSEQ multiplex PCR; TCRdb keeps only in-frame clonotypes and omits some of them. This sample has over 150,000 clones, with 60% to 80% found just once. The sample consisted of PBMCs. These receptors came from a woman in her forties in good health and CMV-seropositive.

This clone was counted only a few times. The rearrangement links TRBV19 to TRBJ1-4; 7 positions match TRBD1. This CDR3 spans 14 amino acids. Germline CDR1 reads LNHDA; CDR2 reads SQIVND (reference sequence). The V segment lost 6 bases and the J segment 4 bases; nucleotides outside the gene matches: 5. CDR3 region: CASSPGQINEKLFF. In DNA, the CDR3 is TGTGCCAGTAGCCCGGGACAGATTAATGAAAAACTGTTTTTT.

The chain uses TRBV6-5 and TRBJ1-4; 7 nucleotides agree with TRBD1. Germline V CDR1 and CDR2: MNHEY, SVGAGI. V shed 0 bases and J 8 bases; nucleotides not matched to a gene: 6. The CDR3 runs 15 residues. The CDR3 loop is CASSYSKKTGEKLFF. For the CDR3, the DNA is TGTGCCAGCAGTTACTCGAAAAAGACAGGGGAAAAACTGTTTTTT.

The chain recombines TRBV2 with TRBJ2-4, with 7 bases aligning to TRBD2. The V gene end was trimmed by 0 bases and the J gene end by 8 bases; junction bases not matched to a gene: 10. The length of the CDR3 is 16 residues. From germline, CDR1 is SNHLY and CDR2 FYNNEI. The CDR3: CASSEALLGGGDIQYF. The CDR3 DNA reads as TGTGCCAGCAGTGAAGCGCTTCTGGGTGGGGGGGACATTCAGTACTTC.